Below are 8 T cell receptor beta chains sequenced from a single sample in a study of OX40 agonist ivuxolimab in advanced cancers. Assay used: immunoSEQ multiplex PCR; TCRdb lists only in-frame clones, some missing. The table records several thousand clones, roughly 66% of them present only once. The sample was CD4+ or CD8+ T cells sorted from blood, taken in a trial of the OX40 agonist ivuxolimab. The receptors here all came from an adult with an advanced solid tumor such as melanoma, head and neck, liver or kidney cancer.

The V gene is TRBV7-9, the J gene TRBJ1-2, with D maybe TRBD1 (5 bases). V was pared by 1 base and J by 3 bases, with 9 bases between. CDR3 length equals 14 residues. Per the germline V gene, CDR1 is SEHNR and CDR2 is FQNEAQ (reference sequence). The CDR3 DNA follows: TGTGCCAGCAGCTTAGGTGCGGGGGACTATGGCTACACCTTC. Translated, it gives CASSLGAGDYGYTF.

V gene TRBV6-5 combines with J gene TRBJ1-1; 9 nucleotides align to TRBD1. CDR1 is MNHEY and CDR2 is SVGAGI in the germline V gene. The V gene end was trimmed by 4 bases and the J gene end by 5 bases; junction bases not matched to a gene: 5. The CDR3 covers 14 residues. CDR3: CASSSTGGGTEAFF. In DNA form, the CDR3 reads TGTGCCAGCAGTTCTACAGGGGGCGGGACTGAAGCTTTCTTT.

This chain joins TRBV4-1 and TRBJ2-2, with D tentatively TRBD1 (6 bases). With 3 bases removed from V and 0 bases from J, the gap between germline ends came to 14 bases. The CDR3 sequence is 17 residues long. Germline V gene sequence: CDR1 MGHRA, CDR2 YSYEKL. The CDR3 DNA follows: TGCGCCAGCAGCCACCCCTCCAGGGGCCCGAACACCGGGGAGCTGTTTTTT. This codes for CASSHPSRGPNTGELFF.

The gene calls are TRBV5-6 and TRBJ2-1; TRBD1 is a possible D gene (6 bases). There are 13 residues in the CDR3. Germline V gene data show CDR1 as SGHDT and CDR2 as YYEEEE. Trimming shortened V by 3 bases and J by 7 bases, and 11 bases separated the two germline ends. This CDR3 reads CASSWGTGNEQFF. CDR3 coding DNA: TGTGCCAGCAGCTGGGGCACAGGGAATGAGCAGTTCTTC.

This chain connects TRBV14 to TRBJ2-7, with unresolved D. V lost 1 base to trimming and J lost 6 bases, with 13 bases between them. This CDR3 is 14 amino acids long. Germline CDR1 is SGHDN and CDR2 is FVKESK. The CDR3 DNA follows: TGTGCCAGCAGCCAAGGGTACACCCGCGGCGAGCAGTACTTC. This translates into CASSQGYTRGEQYF.

This chain uses TRBV29-1 with TRBJ1-3; unclear D gene. Germline loops: CDR1 SQVTM, CDR2 ANQGSEA. The V end lost 6 bases, the J end lost 4 bases, and 13 bases lay between the germline ends. The CDR3 has 13 amino acids. The chain's CDR3 is CSVGGYSGNTIYF. The CDR3, as DNA: TGCAGCGTGGGAGGGTACTCGGGAAACACCATATATTTT.

The rearrangement uses TRBV5-1 and TRBJ1-2; D not certain. The V gene's germline CDR1 is SGHRS and CDR2 YFSETQ. Trimming removed 0 bases at V and 4 bases at J, with 7 bases between. The CDR3 length is 13 residues. The CDR3 here is CASSLDSPYGYTF. CDR3 sequence (DNA): TGCGCCAGCAGCTTGGACAGCCCCTATGGCTACACCTTC.

The V call is TRBV6-5, the J call TRBJ1-2; 8 bases align to TRBD1. With V trimmed by 4 bases and J by 2 bases, 6 bases remained unmatched. This CDR3 spans 15 amino acids. CDR1 MNHEY and CDR2 SVGAGI come from the germline V gene. The CDR3 region has the DNA TGTGCCAGCAGTTGGGCAGGGGGCTCAAACTATGGCTACACCTTC. It codes for CASSWAGGSNYGYTF.